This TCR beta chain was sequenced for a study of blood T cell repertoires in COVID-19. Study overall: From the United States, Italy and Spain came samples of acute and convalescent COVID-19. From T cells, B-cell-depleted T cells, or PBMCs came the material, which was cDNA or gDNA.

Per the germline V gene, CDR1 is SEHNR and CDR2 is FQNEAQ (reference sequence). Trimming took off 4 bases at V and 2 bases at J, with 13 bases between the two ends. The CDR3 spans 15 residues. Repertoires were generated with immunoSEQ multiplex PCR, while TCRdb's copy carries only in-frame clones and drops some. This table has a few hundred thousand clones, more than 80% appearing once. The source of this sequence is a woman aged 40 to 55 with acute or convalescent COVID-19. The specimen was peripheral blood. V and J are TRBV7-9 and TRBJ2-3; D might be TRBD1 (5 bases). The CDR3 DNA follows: TGTGCCAGCAGCTCCAGGGAAGGGGACACAGATACGCAGTATTTT. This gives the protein CASSSREGDTDTQYF.